Below, 9 T cell receptor beta chains from the same sample are listed, as sequenced in a study of cytomegalovirus exposure and HLA in healthy donors. This PCR relied on a set of 60 Vbeta primers and 13 Jbeta primers. The method was immunoSEQ multiplex PCR; TCRdb's version includes in-frame clones alone and lacks a portion of them. The sample shows more than 90,000 clones, roughly 78% of them seen only once. The sample taken for sequencing was PBMCs. The receptors stem from a woman aged 60-75 years in good health and CMV-seronegative.

A single count supports this clone. This chain joins TRBV5-1 and TRBJ2-1, with 8 positions matching TRBD1. The CDR3 sequence is 15 residues long. CDR1 is SGHRS, CDR2 YFSETQ, per germline. V dropped 4 bases and J dropped 4; count of bases not matched to a gene: 7. CDR3 bases: TGCGCCAGCAGCAGAGGACAGGGATCTTACAATGAGCAGTTCTTC. Translated: CASSRGQGSYNEQFF.

This sequence joins TRBV7-2 and TRBJ2-1; TRBD2 matches 8 bases. This CDR3 is built from 15 residues. J lost 7 bases, V lost 1 base, and 6 bases had no gene match. The germline V gene encodes CDR1 SGHTA and CDR2 FQGNSA. The CDR3 loop reads CASSLDRTSPNEQFF. The CDR3 bases are TGTGCCAGCAGCTTAGATAGGACTAGCCCGAATGAGCAGTTCTTC.

The chain employs TRBV19 and TRBJ2-5; 14 nucleotides line up with TRBD2. Germline V CDR1 and CDR2: LNHDA, SQIVND (reference sequence). V was clipped by 5 bases and J by 4 bases; unmatched bases: 12. The CDR3 spans 18 residues. The CDR3, as DNA: TGTGCCAGTAGTGTCCACTTCGGACTAGCGGGGGGTAGAGAGACCCAGTACTTC. It codes for CASSVHFGLAGGRETQYF.

The genes are TRBV5-8 and TRBJ1-2; D is possibly TRBD1 (5 bases). Trimming removed 2 bases at V and 8 bases at J, with 13 bases between. This CDR3 contains 13 residues. Germline V gene sequence: CDR1 SGHTS, CDR2 YDEGEE. For the CDR3, the DNA is TGTGCCAGCAGCTTTCGACAGCACGGCGGCTACACCTTC. It translates to CASSFRQHGGYTF.

The chain carries TRBV30 and TRBJ2-3; TRBD2 matches 8 bases. Germline CDR1 is GTSNPN and CDR2 is SVGIG (reference sequence). The CDR3 runs to 17 residues. V shed 3 bases, J shed 2 bases, and the junction held 13 bases outside the gene matches. This chain's CDR3 is CAWRTKSLAVDTDTQYF. The CDR3 coding sequence is TGTGCCTGGAGGACCAAATCACTAGCGGTAGACACAGATACGCAGTATTTT. Full variable domain (remainder filled in from reference TRBV30 and TRBJ2-3): SQTIHQWPATLVQPVGSPLSLECTVEGTSNPNLYWYRQAAGRGLQLLFYSVGIGQISSEVPQNLSASRPQDRQFILSSKKLLLSDSGFYLCAWRTKSLAVDTDTQYFGPGTRLTVL.

This clone was seen only a few times. The V and J genes are TRBV10-3 and TRBJ2-5, with D uncertain. The CDR3 is 12 residues long. V gave up 3 bases and J gave up 2 bases, with 4 bases separating them. CDR1 is ENHRY, CDR2 SYGVKD, per germline. The CDR3 DNA reads as TGTGCCATCAGTGAACTACAAGAGACCCAGTACTTC. Protein product: CAISELQETQYF.

The table lists this clone with a few counts. V and J are TRBV18 and TRBJ1-5, with 9 nucleotides matching TRBD1. The CDR3 contains 16 residues. V lost 5 bases, J lost 6 bases, and 11 bases stayed unmatched. Germline CDR1 and CDR2: KGHSH and LQKENI. The CDR3, as DNA: TGTGCCAGCTCAGAAAATACAGGGGGCGAGGGTCAGCCCCAGCATTTT. It translates to CASSENTGGEGQPQHF.

The rearrangement joins TRBV13 to TRBJ1-2; D not certain. Trimming took 1 base from V and 4 from J, leaving 7 bases between them. The CDR3 loop spans 13 amino acids. Germline V gene data show CDR1 as PRHDT and CDR2 as FYEKMQ (reference sequence). CDR3 residues: CASSLVRGYGYTF. CDR3 coding DNA: TGTGCCAGCAGCTTAGTACGCGGCTATGGCTACACCTTC.

The V and J genes are TRBV19 and TRBJ2-2, with 7 bases that match TRBD1. Germline CDR1 reads LNHDA; CDR2 reads SQIVND (reference sequence). The CDR3 length is 14 residues. The V and J ends lost 6 bases and 1 base, in that order; junction bases with no gene match: 2. Here the CDR3 DNA reads TGTGCCAGTAGAAGACAGGGGAACACCGGGGAGCTGTTTTTT. Encoded protein: CASRRQGNTGELFF. Together with reference TRBV19 and TRBJ2-2, the CDR3 gives the full variable domain: DGGITQSPKYLFRKEGQNVTLSCEQNLNHDAMYWYRQDPGQGLRLIYYSQIVNDFQKGDIAEGYSVSREKKESFPLTVTSAQKNPTAFYLCASRRQGNTGELFFGEGSRLTVL.